These 25 T cell receptor beta chains were sequenced from one sample in a study of vaccination effects on CD4 cells after COVID-19. These receptors have no known antigen. Generated by immunoSEQ multiplex PCR, the TCRdb table keeps only in-frame clones and is missing some. The sample lists just under 30,000 clones; under 85% were seen once. Viral peptide pools were used in the ViraFEST assay to expand antigen-specific CD4+ T cells, and sequencing came afterward. With roughly 9 days of culture completed, CD4+ T cells were isolated. Two doses of either BNT162b2 or mRNA-1273 were given to each participant. The starting material was CD4+ T cells from PBMCs cultured with HCoV-OC43 spike peptides, obtained after COVID-19 vaccination. As to subset: HCoV-OC43 spike overlapping peptide pool stimulation. The receptors originated from a human donor who received a COVID-19 vaccine.

The V and J genes are TRBV7-2 and TRBJ1-1; a possible D gene is TRBD1 (5 bases). CDR1 and CDR2 (germline): SGHTA, FQGNSA. The CDR3 contains 15 residues. The germline V and J ends were trimmed by 1 base and 7 bases, with 16 bases remaining between them. The CDR3 DNA is TGTGCCAGCAGCTTAGGGGCAGGACTTGGGGGTGAAGCTTTCTTT. As protein: CASSLGAGLGGEAFF.

The table lists this clone with a count of one. The chain carries TRBV10-1 and TRBJ1-5; D perhaps matches TRBD1 (5 bases). The CDR3 contains 14 residues. V was shortened by 6 bases and J by 3 bases, with 12 bases between the two germline ends. CDR1 WNHNN and CDR2 SYGVQD come from the germline V gene (reference sequence). CDR3 nucleotides: TGCGCCAGCAGCCTTGGACAAATCAATCAGCCCCAGCATTTT. As protein: CASSLGQINQPQHF.

The count of this clone is one. This chain joins TRBV18 and TRBJ2-2, with TRBD1 matching over 7 bases. This CDR3 is built from 15 residues. Germline assignment: CDR1 KGHSH and CDR2 LQKENI. V lost 4 bases to trimming and J lost 6 bases; unmatched junction nucleotides: 8. The CDR3 nucleotides read TGTGCCAGCTCACGAGGGACAGAAGTAGCCGGGGAGCTGTTTTTT. This encodes CASSRGTEVAGELFF.

The rearrangement uses TRBV7-7 and TRBJ2-2, with 14 bases fitting TRBD2. CDR3 size: 19 residues. CDR1 SSHAT and CDR2 FNYEAQ come from the germline V gene (reference sequence). The V and J ends lost 5 bases and 5 bases, in that order; junction bases with no gene match: 13. DNA of the CDR3: TGTGCCAGCAGCGTGACCCGACTAGCGGGAGGGCCTTGGACCGGGGAGCTGTTTTTT. As protein: CASSVTRLAGGPWTGELFF.

The chain couples TRBV30 to TRBJ1-6; D gene ambiguous. V lost 8 bases and J lost 0, with 14 bases in between. CDR3 size: 15 residues. Per germline, CDR1 GTSNPN and CDR2 SVGIG (reference sequence). The CDR3 nucleotides read TGTGCCGGTAGGGCCACTATCTCCTATAATTCACCCCTCCACTTT. Amino acids: CAGRATISYNSPLHF. Combining the CDR3 with reference TRBV30 and TRBJ1-6 gives the whole variable domain SQTIHQWPATLVQPVGSPLSLECTVEGTSNPNLYWYRQAAGRGLQLLFYSVGIGQISSEVPQNLSASRPQDRQFILSSKKLLLSDSGFYLCAGRATISYNSPLHFGNGTRLTVT.

This clone was detected only once. The rearrangement links TRBV5-1 to TRBJ2-7, with TRBD2 matching over 13 bases. The CDR3 is made up of 16 amino acids. The V gene's germline CDR1 is SGHRS and CDR2 YFSETQ. V lost 4 bases and J lost 3; bases outside the gene matches: 7. In nucleotides, the CDR3 is TGCGCCAGCAGCGAAGGGACTAGCGGGAATCGCTACGAGCAGTACTTC. Its protein product is CASSEGTSGNRYEQYF.

This clone came up a few times. The chain links TRBV11-3 to TRBJ2-5, with 8 nucleotides matching TRBD1. The CDR3 spans 14 residues. Germline-derived CDR1 and CDR2 are SGHNT and YENEEA. V shed 3 bases, J shed 4 bases, and the junction held 4 bases outside the gene matches. CDR3 DNA: TGTGCCAGCAGCTTGAACCAGGGGGCAGAGACCCAGTACTTC. Translating it yields CASSLNQGAETQYF.

The genes are TRBV29-1 and TRBJ1-2; D is uncertain. The length of the CDR3 is 14 residues. Germline CDR1 reads SQVTM; CDR2 reads ANQGSEA. Trimming removed 4 bases from V and 3 bases from J, with 15 bases in between. The CDR3 spells CSVGAAELDYGYTF. The CDR3 nucleotides are TGCAGCGTTGGGGCAGCCGAACTAGACTATGGCTACACCTTC.

The chain recombines TRBV9 with TRBJ2-2, with 7 positions matching TRBD2. Germline-derived CDR1 and CDR2 are SGDLS and YYNGEE. This CDR3 is 15 amino acids long. Germline trimming cut 2 bases from V and 4 bases from J; bases unmatched to any gene: 5. The CDR3 nucleotides read TGTGCCAGCAGCGTCAGCGGGACGGGCACCGGGGAGCTGTTTTTT. Its translation: CASSVSGTGTGELFF.

With respect to this clone: An end of the junction differs from the germline gene, which may be a read error. This chain joins TRBV3-1 (or the pseudogene TRBV3-2) and TRBJ2-3, with TRBD2 matching 11 bases. CDR3 length: 21 residues. CDR1 is LGHDT, CDR2 YNNKEL, per germline (reference sequence). The CDR3 region is CASSQDYPFAASGGSTDTQYF. The DNA of the CDR3 is TGTGCTAGCAGCCAAGATTACCCCTTTGCGGCTAGCGGGGGGAGCACAGATACGCAGTATTTT.

The V and J genes are TRBV11-2 and TRBJ2-7, with 9 bases that match TRBD2. The trim removed 0 bases at V and 4 bases at J, leaving 4 bases unmatched. The CDR3 contains 15 residues. Germline CDR1 is SGHAT and CDR2 is FQNNGV. The CDR3 reads CASSLDGTSLYEQYF. As DNA, the CDR3 is TGTGCCAGCAGCTTAGACGGGACTAGCTTATACGAGCAGTACTTC.

The chain employs TRBV7-9 and TRBJ1-2; no definite D call. Germline-derived CDR1 and CDR2 are SEHNR and FQNEAQ (reference sequence). V was trimmed by 1 base and J by 8 bases, leaving 8 bases between them. This CDR3 comprises 12 residues. In DNA form, the CDR3 reads TGTGCCAGCAGCTTAGTGGAGAGGGGCTACACCTTC. Amino acids: CASSLVERGYTF.

The rearrangement uses TRBV6-5 and TRBJ2-3; D possibly uses TRBD1 or TRBD2 (5 bases each). CDR3 length: 14 residues. The germline CDR1 and CDR2 sequences are MNHEY and SVGAGI. Trimming removed 5 bases at V and 2 bases at J, with 11 bases between. The CDR3 DNA follows: TGTGCCAGCAGTAGCGGACACTACACAGATACGCAGTATTTT. As protein: CASSSGHYTDTQYF.

This chain connects TRBV20-1 to TRBJ1-5; TRBD1 aligns across 9 bases. The germline V gene encodes CDR1 DFQATT and CDR2 SNEGSKA (reference sequence). V lost 3 bases to trimming and J lost 8 bases; unmatched junction nucleotides: 11. The CDR3 consists of 15 residues. Written as DNA, the CDR3 is TGCAGTGCTAGTAGGGGACAGGGCCCCTCTGAGCCCCAGCATTTT. This encodes CSASRGQGPSEPQHF.

The V gene is TRBV6-4, the J gene TRBJ2-1, with D uncertain. The CDR3 extends over 15 amino acids. Germline V lookup: CDR1 MRHNA, CDR2 SNTAGT. Between the trimmed V and J ends, which lost 4 bases and 8 bases, there was a span of 18 bases. The CDR3 protein is CASSVENRGVYEQFF. The CDR3 nucleotides read TGTGCCAGCAGTGTTGAGAATAGAGGTGTCTATGAGCAGTTCTTC.

The gene calls are TRBV6-5 and TRBJ1-2; tentatively, D is TRBD1 (5 bases). The CDR3 spans 14 residues. Trimming shortened V by 6 bases and J by 4 bases, and 15 bases separated the two germline ends. CDR1 is MNHEY and CDR2 is SVGAGI in the germline V gene. CDR3 amino acids: CASSPREGGYGYTF. For the CDR3, the DNA is TGTGCCAGCAGCCCCAGGGAGGGCGGCTATGGCTACACCTTC.

The CDR3 region is CASSPLAGSIDTQYF. CDR3 DNA: TGTGCCAGCTCACCTCTAGCGGGATCGATAGATACGCAGTATTTT. This sequence joins TRBV18 and TRBJ2-3, with 9 nucleotides matching TRBD2. J gave up 5 bases and V 3 bases, and 6 bases lay outside the gene matches. The CDR3 spans 15 residues. Germline V gene sequence: CDR1 KGHSH, CDR2 LQKENI. The whole variable domain, filled in from reference TRBV18 and TRBJ2-3, reads NAGVMQNPRHLVRRRGQEARLRCSPMKGHSHVYWYRQLPEEGLKFMVYLQKENIIDESGMPKERFSAEFPKEGPSILRIQQVVRGDSAAYFCASSPLAGSIDTQYFGPGTRLTVL.

This chain links TRBV18 with TRBJ1-1; D is undetermined. CDR1 is KGHSH, CDR2 LQKENI, per germline. The CDR3 loop spans 16 amino acids. The V gene lost 2 bases and the J gene lost 4 bases, with 17 bases spanning the gap. The DNA of the CDR3 is TGTGCCAGCTCACCAACCCTCGGTTCCCGGGGCACTGAAGCTTTCTTT. Protein sequence: CASSPTLGSRGTEAFF.

This clone has a handful of counts. V usage is TRBV4-2 and J usage is TRBJ1-2, with no clear D. The germline V gene encodes CDR1 LGHNA and CDR2 YNFKEQ. Trimming took 1 base from V and 0 from J, leaving 18 bases between them. The CDR3 extends over 18 amino acids. The CDR3 loop reads CASSQVPSHSTTNYGYTF. CDR3 sequence (DNA): TGTGCCAGCAGCCAAGTTCCCTCCCACTCTACTACTAACTATGGCTACACCTTC.

The count of this clone is one. This rearrangement joins TRBV20-1 to TRBJ2-4; D is unclear. Germline lookup yields CDR1 DFQATT and CDR2 SNEGSKA (reference sequence). Trimming removed 4 bases from V and 4 bases from J, with 5 bases in between. The CDR3 sequence is 11 residues long. The CDR3 DNA follows: TGCAGTGCTACGGATAAAAACATTCAGTACTTC. Protein sequence: CSATDKNIQYF.

This clone came up a few times. CDR3 in DNA: TGTGCCAGCAGCTTAGGGGAGGGCCTGGAGACCCAGTACTTC. As protein: CASSLGEGLETQYF. The chain combines TRBV11-2 with TRBJ2-5; 7 bases align to TRBD2. Looked up from germline, CDR1 is SGHAT and CDR2 is FQNNGV. With 1 base clipped from V and 5 bases from J, the junction kept 4 bases outside the gene matches. This CDR3 contains 14 residues.

This clone occurred once. The chain uses TRBV4-1 and TRBJ2-1; D uncertain. From germline, CDR1 is MGHRA and CDR2 YSYEKL. CDR3 length: 14 residues. Deletions cut 2 bases from V and 8 bases from J, with 13 bases between. In nucleotides, the CDR3 is TGCGCCAGCAGCCAACTGGTTCTCAGCGATGAGCAGTTCTTC. Protein: CASSQLVLSDEQFF.

The chain uses TRBV7-2 and TRBJ1-2; 7 nucleotides line up with TRBD1. The trim removed 5 bases at V and 7 bases at J, leaving 16 bases unmatched. The CDR3 sequence is 16 residues long. Germline loops: CDR1 SGHTA, CDR2 FQGNSA. The CDR3 loop reads CASSQNSLTGEGGYTF. As DNA, the CDR3 is TGTGCCAGCAGCCAAAATAGCCTTACAGGGGAGGGTGGCTACACCTTC. The complete variable domain, with remaining parts taken from reference TRBV7-2 and TRBJ1-2, reads GAGVSQSPSNKVTEKGKDVELRCDPISGHTALYWYRQSLGQGLEFLIYFQGNSAPDKSGLPSDRFSAERTGGSVSTLTIQRTQQEDSAVYLCASSQNSLTGEGGYTFGSGTRLTVV.

The table lists this clone with a few counts. This rearrangement joins TRBV5-5 to TRBJ2-1; possible D gene TRBD2, 6 bases. Per the germline V gene, CDR1 is SGHKS and CDR2 is YYEKEE (reference sequence). This CDR3 has 12 amino acids. V lost 4 bases and J lost 7, with 9 bases in between. DNA for the CDR3: TGTGCCAGCAGCATTGGGGGGAATGAGCAGTTCTTC. Protein product: CASSIGGNEQFF.

This clone occurred a few times. This chain links TRBV10-1 with TRBJ1-3; 8 bases agree with TRBD1. Germline V gives CDR1 WNHNN, CDR2 SYGVQD (reference sequence). The CDR3 is made up of 14 amino acids. The ends lost 9 bases at V and 3 bases at J; junction bases unmatched: 7. The CDR3 DNA sequence: TGCGCCAGGAGCAGGGGGCCGTATGGAAACACCATATATTTT. Translating it yields CARSRGPYGNTIYF.